This is a list of T cell receptor beta chains from one sample in a study of memory CD8 T cells in hepatitis C reinfection. Assay: immunoSEQ multiplex PCR; the TCRdb copy retains only in-frame clones and omits some. The table records approximately 50,000 clones, roughly nine tenths of them present only once. The specimen sequenced was naive CD8+ T cells sorted from blood. These receptors all come from a man aged 18-30 years with hepatitis C virus infection. Both conserved end residues are part of each CDR3. A D gene is named only where the DNA matches it firmly. Some rows have no size entry. The others give once, few or many, or a class for an expanded clone.

>.|TRBV9|.|TRBJ1-2
CASSVGGSLWNYGYTF
TGTGCCAGCAGCGTAGGGGGCTCGCTATGGAACTATGGCTACACCTTC
>.|TRBV5-6|.|TRBJ2-7
CASSLGGHSYEQYF
TGTGCCAGCAGCTTGGGAGGGCACTCCTACGAGCAGTACTTC
>.|TRBV30|.|TRBJ2-1
CAWKEYNEQFF
TGTGCCTGGAAAGAGTACAATGAGCAGTTCTTC
>TRBD1|TRBV2|.|TRBJ1-6
CASSELDRDNSPLHF
TGTGCCAGCAGTGAACTGGACAGGGACAATTCACCCCTCCACTTT
>TRBD1|TRBV28|.|TRBJ2-6
CASSLLTPDRGTGANVLTF
TGTGCCAGCAGTTTATTAACGCCCGACAGGGGCACTGGGGCCAACGTCCTGACTTTC
>TRBD1|TRBV7-9|.|TRBJ2-5
CASRTGGPQETQYF
TGTGCCAGCCGGACAGGGGGACCCCAAGAGACCCAGTACTTC
>TRBD1|TRBV9|.|TRBJ2-7
CASSVGDRDSREQYF
TGTGCCAGCAGCGTAGGGGACAGGGACTCCCGCGAGCAGTACTTC
>TRBD1|TRBV11-3|.|TRBJ2-2
CASSPRTGPLNTGELFF
TGTGCCAGCAGCCCCCGGACAGGCCCGCTCAACACCGGGGAGCTGTTTTTT
>.|TRBV6-6|.|TRBJ1-2
CASSYPGDGYTF
TGTGCCAGCAGTTATCCCGGGGATGGCTACACCTTC
>TRBD1|TRBV27|.|TRBJ2-1
CASSYSLGQGNEQFF
TGTGCCAGCAGCTATTCCCTAGGACAGGGCAATGAGCAGTTCTTC
>.|TRBV29-1|.|TRBJ1-2
CSVPESTGGVGYTF
TGCAGCGTCCCCGAATCGACAGGAGGAGTCGGCTACACCTTC
>.|TRBV28|.|TRBJ1-2
CASSPGVGGYGYTF
TGTGCCAGCAGCCCAGGGGTTGGAGGATATGGCTACACCTTC
>TRBD2|TRBV19|.|TRBJ2-5
CASSIREEAETQYF
TGTGCCAGTAGTATCCGGGAGGAGGCAGAGACCCAGTACTTC
>TRBD2|TRBV5-6|.|TRBJ2-1
CASSFSVVAGFNEQFF
TGTGCCAGCAGCTTTAGTGTGGTAGCGGGATTCAATGAGCAGTTCTTC
>.|TRBV27|.|TRBJ2-2
CASSITRSGELFF
TGTGCCAGCAGTATCACTAGGTCCGGGGAGCTGTTTTTT
>.|TRBV2|.|TRBJ2-1
CASSDSIRDTHNEQFF
TGTGCCAGCAGTGATTCGATCCGGGACACGCACAATGAGCAGTTCTTC
>.|TRBV5-6|.|TRBJ2-1
CASSLDGGGYDEQFF
TGTGCCAGCAGCTTGGACGGGGGTGGCTATGATGAGCAGTTCTTC
>.|TRBV5-6|few|TRBJ2-5
CASSLGPTSGGETQYF
TGTGCCAGCAGCTTGGGGCCAACTAGTGGCGGGGAGACCCAGTACTTC
>.|TRBV30|.|TRBJ2-1
CAWRELYNEQFF
TGTGCCTGGAGAGAACTATACAATGAGCAGTTCTTC
>.|TRBV7-9|.|TRBJ1-4
CASSSEQGSREKLFF
TGTGCCAGCAGCTCCGAACAGGGATCGCGAGAAAAACTGTTTTTT
>.|TRBV7-8|once|TRBJ1-5
CASSLKQANQPQHF
TGTGCCAGCAGCTTAAAGCAGGCCAATCAGCCCCAGCATTTT
>TRBD2|TRBV13|.|TRBJ2-1
CASSTRLAGGGYNEQFF
TGTGCCAGCAGCACGCGACTAGCGGGGGGAGGGTACAATGAGCAGTTCTTC
>TRBD2|TRBV7-2|.|TRBJ2-1
CASSPHSGGPSYNEQFF
TGTGCCAGCAGCCCACATAGCGGGGGGCCCTCCTACAATGAGCAGTTCTTC
>TRBD1|TRBV6-5|.|TRBJ2-2
CASTWTGTGELFF
TGTGCCAGCACCTGGACAGGAACCGGGGAGCTGTTTTTT
>TRBD2|TRBV4-2|.|TRBJ2-1
CASSQEVAGDYNEQFF
TGTGCCAGCAGCCAAGAGGTAGCGGGAGATTACAATGAGCAGTTCTTC
>.|TRBV27|.|TRBJ2-7
CASSFRLYYEQYF
TGTGCCAGCAGTTTTCGTCTCTACTACGAGCAGTACTTC
>TRBD2|TRBV9|once|TRBJ2-2
CASSPGLAGFTGELFF
TGTGCCAGCAGCCCCGGACTAGCGGGTTTCACCGGGGAGCTGTTTTTT
>.|TRBV9|.|TRBJ2-3
CASSVGFTDTQYF
TGTGCCAGCAGCGTCGGGTTCACAGATACGCAGTATTTT
>.|TRBV4-3|few|TRBJ1-1
CASREGNTEAFF
TGCGCCAGCCGGGAGGGGAACACTGAAGCTTTCTTT
>TRBD1|TRBV9|.|TRBJ2-2
CASSARTGAITNTGELFF
TGTGCCAGCAGCGCGAGGACAGGGGCTATAACGAACACCGGGGAGCTGTTTTTT
>TRBD1|TRBV4-2|.|TRBJ1-1
CASSSMTGRTEAFF
TGTGCCAGCAGCTCCATGACAGGGCGAACTGAAGCTTTCTTT
>.|TRBV19|few|TRBJ1-1
CASSTGQLNTEAFF
TGTGCCAGTAGTACAGGACAGTTGAACACTGAAGCTTTCTTT
>TRBD2|TRBV13|.|TRBJ2-1
CASSFLAGGPHEQFF
TGTGCCAGCAGCTTCCTAGCGGGAGGGCCCCATGAGCAGTTCTTC
>.|TRBV4-1|.|TRBJ1-2
CASSLGAHGYTF
TGCGCCAGCAGCCTGGGGGCCCATGGCTACACCTTC
>.|TRBV6-5|few|TRBJ1-1
CASSQTGANTEAFF
TGTGCCAGCAGTCAAACGGGTGCTAACACTGAAGCTTTCTTT
>.|TRBV4-1|.|TRBJ1-5
CASSQVAGEDQPQHF
TGCGCCAGCAGCCAAGTCGCCGGGGAGGACCAGCCCCAGCATTTT
>.|TRBV19|.|TRBJ1-5
CASSIFVGTQGNQPQHF
TGTGCCAGTAGTATCTTCGTCGGAACGCAGGGCAATCAGCCCCAGCATTTT
>.|TRBV7-2|.|TRBJ2-2
CASSLAWAGDTGELFF
TGTGCCAGCAGCTTAGCGTGGGCAGGGGACACCGGGGAGCTGTTTTTT
>.|TRBV9|.|TRBJ2-2
CASSVEGAGELFF
TGTGCCAGCAGCGTAGAAGGGGCCGGGGAGCTGTTTTTT
>TRBD2|TRBV7-9|.|TRBJ2-4
CASSFSGEAKNIQYF
TGTGCCAGCAGCTTTAGCGGGGAGGCCAAAAACATTCAGTACTTC
>.|TRBV28|once|TRBJ2-3
CASSDSHPSTDTQYF
TGTGCCAGCAGCGACTCCCACCCTAGCACAGATACGCAGTATTTT
>TRBD2|TRBV7-2|.|TRBJ2-7
CASSFLGLGYEQYF
TGTGCCAGCAGCTTCCTCGGACTAGGCTACGAGCAGTACTTC
>.|TRBV7-9|.|TRBJ2-2
CASSLSGTGELFF
TGTGCCAGCAGCTTATCGGGGACCGGGGAGCTGTTTTTT
>.|TRBV4-1|few|TRBJ2-2
CASSQEGLYNTGELFF
TGCGCCAGCAGCCAAGAGGGGCTATACAACACCGGGGAGCTGTTTTTT
>TRBD2|TRBV11-2|once|TRBJ2-1
CASSLGTSGISYNEQFF
TGTGCCAGCAGCCTAGGGACTAGCGGGATTTCCTACAATGAGCAGTTCTTC
>TRBD1|TRBV11-2|once|TRBJ1-2
CASSPGTGGVYGYTF
TGTGCCAGCAGCCCCGGGACAGGGGGCGTCTATGGCTACACCTTC
>TRBD2|TRBV7-3|.|TRBJ2-2
CASSLSVGAGVGTGELFF
TGTGCCAGCAGCTTATCCGTTGGGGCGGGAGTAGGCACCGGGGAGCTGTTTTTT
>TRBD2|TRBV7-9|.|TRBJ2-7
CASSLGAGAPYEQYF
TGTGCCAGCAGCTTAGGAGCGGGGGCCCCCTACGAGCAGTACTTC
>.|TRBV29-1|.|TRBJ2-3
CSVDEQDRTDTQYF
TGCAGCGTTGACGAACAGGATCGCACAGATACGCAGTATTTT
>.|TRBV11-2|once|TRBJ2-5
CASSLDIEETQYF
TGTGCCAGCAGCTTAGATATCGAGGAGACCCAGTACTTC
>TRBD2|TRBV19|.|TRBJ2-1
CASSTGTSGFYNEQFF
TGTGCCAGTAGTACAGGGACTAGCGGGTTTTACAATGAGCAGTTCTTC
>.|TRBV4-1|.|TRBJ1-1
CASSPRNTPTEAFF
TGCGCCAGCAGCCCCAGGAACACCCCCACTGAAGCTTTCTTT
>.|TRBV27|once|TRBJ1-5
CASSTMTGPDQPQHF
TGTGCCAGCAGTACGATGACAGGCCCTGATCAGCCCCAGCATTTT
>.|TRBV9|.|TRBJ2-3
CASSVGSIQKADTQYF
TGTGCCAGCAGCGTAGGGAGTATCCAAAAGGCAGATACGCAGTATTTT